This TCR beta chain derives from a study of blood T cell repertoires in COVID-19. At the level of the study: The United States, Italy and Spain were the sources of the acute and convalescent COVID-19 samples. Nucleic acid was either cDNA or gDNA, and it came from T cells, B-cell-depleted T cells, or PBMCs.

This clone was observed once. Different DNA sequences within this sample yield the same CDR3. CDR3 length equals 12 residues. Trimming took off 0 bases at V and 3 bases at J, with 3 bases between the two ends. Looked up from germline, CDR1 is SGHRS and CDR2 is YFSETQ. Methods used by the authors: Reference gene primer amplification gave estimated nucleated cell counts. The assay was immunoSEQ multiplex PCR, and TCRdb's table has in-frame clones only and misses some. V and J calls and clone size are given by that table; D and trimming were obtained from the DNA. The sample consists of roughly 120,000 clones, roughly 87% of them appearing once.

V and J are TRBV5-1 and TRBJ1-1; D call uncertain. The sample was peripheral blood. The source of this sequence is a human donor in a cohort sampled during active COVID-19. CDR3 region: CASSLGDTEAFF. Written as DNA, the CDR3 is TGCGCCAGCAGCTTGGGAGACACTGAAGCTTTCTTT.